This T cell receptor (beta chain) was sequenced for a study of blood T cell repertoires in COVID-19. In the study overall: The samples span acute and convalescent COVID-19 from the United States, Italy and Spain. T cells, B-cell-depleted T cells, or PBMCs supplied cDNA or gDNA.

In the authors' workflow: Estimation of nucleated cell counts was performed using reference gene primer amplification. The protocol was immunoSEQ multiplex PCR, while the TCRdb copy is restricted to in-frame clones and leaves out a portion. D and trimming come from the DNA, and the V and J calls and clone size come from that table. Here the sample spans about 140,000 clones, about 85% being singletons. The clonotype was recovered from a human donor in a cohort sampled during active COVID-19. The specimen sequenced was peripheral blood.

The CDR3 region is CASSGGMSQETQYF. CDR3 nucleotides: TGTGCCAGCAGCGGGGGGATGTCCCAAGAGACCCAGTACTTC. This chain uses TRBV18 with TRBJ2-5; 9 positions match TRBD2. The junction had 5 bases not matched to a gene; V was cut back by 8 bases and J by 1 base. The CDR3 is 14 amino acids. CDR1 is KGHSH, CDR2 LQKENI, per germline.